This T cell receptor (beta chain) was identified during a study of Ad26.COV2.S vaccination and SARS-CoV-2 variants. The wider study: Ad26.COV2.S given intramuscularly, once or twice 56 days apart.

This table comes from immunoSEQ multiplex PCR, and its TCRdb copy is limited to in-frame clones, with some not included. The sample records hundreds of thousands of clones, around 83% being singletons. This sample's treatment: roughly 20 received Ad26.COV2.S at low or high dose, single or two shots; roughly 5 received placebo; per-sample allocation not given. Samples were taken on day 63 after the first vaccine or placebo injection. Source: peripheral blood, taken in a trial of Ad26.COV2.S vaccine versus placebo. This receptor was identified in a person between 18 and 65 years old who received the Ad26.COV2.S COVID-19 vaccine or a placebo.

CDR3 DNA: TGCGCCAGCAGCGGAGGAGTATCAACCTACGAGCAGTACTTC. It yields the protein CASSGGVSTYEQYF. The V and J genes are TRBV5-1 and TRBJ2-7; tentatively, D is TRBD2 (5 bases). The CDR3 is 14 amino acids. Germline assignment: CDR1 SGHRS and CDR2 YFSETQ. V lost 4 bases and J 2 bases, leaving 13 bases between the germline ends.